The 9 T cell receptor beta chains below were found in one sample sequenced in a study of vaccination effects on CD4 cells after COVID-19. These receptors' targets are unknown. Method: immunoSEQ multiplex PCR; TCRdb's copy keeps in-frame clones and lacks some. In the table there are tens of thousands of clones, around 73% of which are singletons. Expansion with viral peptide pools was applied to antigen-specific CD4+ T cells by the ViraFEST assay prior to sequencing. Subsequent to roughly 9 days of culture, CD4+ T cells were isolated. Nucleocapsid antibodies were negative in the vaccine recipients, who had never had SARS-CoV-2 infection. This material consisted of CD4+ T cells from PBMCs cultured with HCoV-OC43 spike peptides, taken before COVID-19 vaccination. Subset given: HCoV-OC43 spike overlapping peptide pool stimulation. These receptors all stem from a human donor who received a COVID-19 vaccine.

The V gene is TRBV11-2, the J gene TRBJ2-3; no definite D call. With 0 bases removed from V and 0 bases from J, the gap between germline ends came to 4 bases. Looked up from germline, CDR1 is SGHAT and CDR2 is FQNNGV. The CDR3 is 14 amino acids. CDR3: CASSLDRSTDTQYF. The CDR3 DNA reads TGTGCCAGCAGCTTAGATCGAAGCACAGATACGCAGTATTTT.

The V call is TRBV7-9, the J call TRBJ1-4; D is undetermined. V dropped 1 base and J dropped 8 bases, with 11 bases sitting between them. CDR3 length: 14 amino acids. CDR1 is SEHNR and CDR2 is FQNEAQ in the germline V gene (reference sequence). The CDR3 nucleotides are TGTGCCAGCAGCTTAGGGAGGGTTGGGGAAAAACTGTTTTTT. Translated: CASSLGRVGEKLFF.

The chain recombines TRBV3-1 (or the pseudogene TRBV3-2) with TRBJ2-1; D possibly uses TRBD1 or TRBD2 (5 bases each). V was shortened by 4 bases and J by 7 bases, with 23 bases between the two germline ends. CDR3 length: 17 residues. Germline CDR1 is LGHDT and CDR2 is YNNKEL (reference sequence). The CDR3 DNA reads TGTGCCAGCAGCCCGGGATTGGGGGAAGGAGAAAGAAATGAGCAGTTCTTC. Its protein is CASSPGLGEGERNEQFF.

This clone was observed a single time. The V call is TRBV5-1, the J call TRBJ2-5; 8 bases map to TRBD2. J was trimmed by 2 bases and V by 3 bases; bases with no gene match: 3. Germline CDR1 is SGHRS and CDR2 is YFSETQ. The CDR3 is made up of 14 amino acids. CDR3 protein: CASSYIAGQETQYF. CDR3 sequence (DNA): TGCGCCAGCAGCTATATAGCGGGGCAAGAGACCCAGTACTTC.

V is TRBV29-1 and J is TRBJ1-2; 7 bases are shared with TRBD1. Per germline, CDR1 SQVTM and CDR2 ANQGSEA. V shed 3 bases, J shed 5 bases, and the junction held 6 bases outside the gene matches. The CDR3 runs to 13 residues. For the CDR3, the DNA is TGCAGCGTTGATACAGGGGCGGGGTATGGCTACACCTTC. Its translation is CSVDTGAGYGYTF.

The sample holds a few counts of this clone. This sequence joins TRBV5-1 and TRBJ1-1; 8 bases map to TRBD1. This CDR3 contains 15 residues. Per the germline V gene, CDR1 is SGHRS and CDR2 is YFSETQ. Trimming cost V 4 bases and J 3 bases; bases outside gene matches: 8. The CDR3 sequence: CASSHQGAGDTEAFF. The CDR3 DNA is TGCGCCAGCAGCCACCAGGGGGCGGGTGACACTGAAGCTTTCTTT.

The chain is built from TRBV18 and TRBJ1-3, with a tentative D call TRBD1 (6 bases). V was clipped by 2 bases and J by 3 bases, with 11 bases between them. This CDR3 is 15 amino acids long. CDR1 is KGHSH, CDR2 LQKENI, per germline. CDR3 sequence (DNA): TGTGCCAGCTCACCAATCCAGGACAGTGGAAACACCATATATTTT. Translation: CASSPIQDSGNTIYF.

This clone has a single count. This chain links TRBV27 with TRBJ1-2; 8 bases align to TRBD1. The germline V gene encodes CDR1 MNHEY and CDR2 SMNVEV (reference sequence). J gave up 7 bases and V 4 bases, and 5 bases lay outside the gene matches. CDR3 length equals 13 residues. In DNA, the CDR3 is TGTGCCAGCAGTTCCAGGGGGCTTGGTGGCTACACCTTC. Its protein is CASSSRGLGGYTF.

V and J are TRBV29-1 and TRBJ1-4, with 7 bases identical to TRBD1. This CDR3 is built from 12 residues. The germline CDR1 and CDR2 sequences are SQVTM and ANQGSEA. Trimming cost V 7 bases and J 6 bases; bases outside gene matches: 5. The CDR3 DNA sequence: TGCAGCGCCCCCGGGACAGATGAAAAACTGTTTTTT. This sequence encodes CSAPGTDEKLFF.